This TCR beta chain originates from a study of glioma-infiltrating T cells after dendritic cell vaccination. Sequencing used immunoSEQ multiplex PCR; TCRdb keeps in-frame clones, though not all of them. The sample consists of more than 100,000 clones, 81% of them appearing once. The CDR3 spans 15 residues. CDR1 MDHEN and CDR2 SYDVKM come from the germline V gene. V lost 5 bases, J lost 9 bases, and 17 bases lay in between. J is TRBJ1-6 and V is TRBV28, with D possibly matching TRBD1 (6 bases). The sequence was obtained from a human donor with glioblastoma. The starting material was blood, obtained before dendritic cell vaccination. This CDR3 reads CASSTQQGVGSPLHF. CDR3 nucleotides: TGTGCCAGCAGTACACAACAGGGTGTGGGTTCACCCCTCCACTTT. The whole variable domain, filled in from reference TRBV28 and TRBJ1-6, reads DVKVTQSSRYLVKRTGEKVFLECVQDMDHENMFWYRQDPGLGLRLIYFSYDVKMKEKGDIPEGYSVSREKKERFSLILESASTNQTSMYLCASSTQQGVGSPLHFGNGTRLTVT.